This T cell receptor beta chain was sequenced for a study of blood T cells in healthy people across ages. This clonotype has more than one count but fewer than ten. Germline CDR1 is SGHTA and CDR2 is FQGNSA. The CDR3 length is 15 residues. Trimming cost V 4 bases and J 8 bases, with 18 bases left between them. Combining a sample-barcoded 5' primer with a J-beta primer mix, a second PCR ran for roughly 6 to 12 cycles. From each sample, at least 2.5 million paired-end reads containing CDR3 were obtained. Each CDR3 protein is one row after TCRdb ran MiXCR on the 5' RACE reads. The top ten hold just over 4% of the sample, which has 1.4 million or so distinct CDR3 sequences, 40% to 45% seen once. Drawing of peripheral blood yielded about 10 milliliters from each donor.

The receptor was derived from a woman in her late teens or twenties in good health. The sequenced sample consisted of blood. J is TRBJ2-1 and V is TRBV7-2; weak D call: TRBD1 (5 bases). The CDR3 DNA follows: TGTGCCAGCAGCTACTCAGGGAATTGGCAATATGAGCAGTTCTTC. It specifies CASSYSGNWQYEQFF.